This T cell receptor (beta chain) is drawn from a study of T cell repertoires in cytomegalovirus infection. Across the whole study: It was recently identified HLA-C-restricted and well-studied HLA-B-restricted CMV epitopes that the study used. Carrying CMV and the relevant HLA type showed in public TCR beta signatures. Study outcomes and limitations: The study identified carriers of CMV plus the relevant HLA from cumulative public TCR beta family frequency. The ex vivo response showed dominance by HLA-C-restricted CMV-specific TCR beta clonotypes.

Germline V lookup: CDR1 SGDLS, CDR2 YYNGEE. This CDR3 has 15 residues. V gave up 4 bases and J gave up 6 bases; unmatched junction bases: 12. TCRdb re-called the reads through MiXCR, storing one row per CDR3 protein. The sample contains approximately 300,000 distinct CDR3 sequences, 25% of which appear only once. This clonotype was detected a few times. Its antigen is not known. Specimen: cultured PBMCs, collected from culture after CMV antigen stimulation. This TCR came from a human donor in good health (CMV status not recorded). Some clones in this sample may be carry-over from other donors' samples. J is TRBJ1-1 and V is TRBV9, with 7 bases that match TRBD1. The CDR3 loop is CASSPSLTGSPEAFF. As DNA, the CDR3 is TGTGCCAGCAGCCCATCCTTGACAGGGTCCCCTGAAGCTTTCTTT.